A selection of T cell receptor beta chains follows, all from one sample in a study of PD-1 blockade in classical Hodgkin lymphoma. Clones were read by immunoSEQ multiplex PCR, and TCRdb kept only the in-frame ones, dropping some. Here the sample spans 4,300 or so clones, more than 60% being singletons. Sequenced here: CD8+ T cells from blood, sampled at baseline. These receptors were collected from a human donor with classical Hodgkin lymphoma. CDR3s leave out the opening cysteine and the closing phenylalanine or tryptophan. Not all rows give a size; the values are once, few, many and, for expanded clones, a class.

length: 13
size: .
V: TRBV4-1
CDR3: ASSLPSEGGTEAF

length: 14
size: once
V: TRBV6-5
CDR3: ASSYPLWDSPYGYT

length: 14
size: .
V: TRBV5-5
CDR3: ASSLVLGRGGHGQY

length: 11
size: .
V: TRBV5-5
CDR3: ASSSTGGKKLF

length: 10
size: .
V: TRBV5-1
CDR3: ASSFPTGELF

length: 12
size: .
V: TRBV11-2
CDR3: ASRSSTSSDTQY

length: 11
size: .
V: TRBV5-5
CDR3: ASSFSPGDEAF

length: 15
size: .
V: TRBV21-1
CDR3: ASSKFTGQRSSYEQY

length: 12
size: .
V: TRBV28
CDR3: ASSLVGLGDTQY

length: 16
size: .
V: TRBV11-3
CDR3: ASSSFGSQGSMNTEAF

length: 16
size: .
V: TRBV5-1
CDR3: ASSLEGLAGGPTDTQY

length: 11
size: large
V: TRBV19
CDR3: ASSMTAAYEQY

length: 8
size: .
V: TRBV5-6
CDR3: ASSGGGTV

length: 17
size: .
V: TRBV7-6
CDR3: ASSFGPARLPSSGNTIY

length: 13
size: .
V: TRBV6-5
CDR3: ASSYSGTTNEKLF

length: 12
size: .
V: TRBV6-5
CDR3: ASSLAGGYNEQF

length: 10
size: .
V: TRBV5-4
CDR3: ASSATGHEQY

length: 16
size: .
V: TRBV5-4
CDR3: ASSLGLAGVGVQETQY

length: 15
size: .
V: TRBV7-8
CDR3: ASSTTITGVLTDTQY

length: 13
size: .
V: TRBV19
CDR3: ASSIGLAGIYEQY

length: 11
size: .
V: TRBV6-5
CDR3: ASSSGINTEAF

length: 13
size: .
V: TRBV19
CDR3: ASSIGAGAQDTQY

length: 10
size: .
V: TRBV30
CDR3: AWSSAGTEQF

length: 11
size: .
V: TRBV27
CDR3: ASRGLAGGRQF

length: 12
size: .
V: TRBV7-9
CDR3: ASSLRQGTYEQY

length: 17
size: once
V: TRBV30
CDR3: AWSVGETPITAISYEQY

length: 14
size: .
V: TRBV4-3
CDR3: ASSQARSATHNEQF

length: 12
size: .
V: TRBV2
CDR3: ASSGQGMNTEAF

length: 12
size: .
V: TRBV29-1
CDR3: SVEGRTYTGELF

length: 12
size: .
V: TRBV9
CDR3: ASSSPRGDSPLH

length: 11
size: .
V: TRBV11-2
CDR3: ASTRGGGETQY

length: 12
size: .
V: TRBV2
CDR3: ASSEMGGYNEQF

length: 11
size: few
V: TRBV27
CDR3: ASAPLGYYEQY

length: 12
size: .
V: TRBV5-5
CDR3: ASQGGHNNYGYT

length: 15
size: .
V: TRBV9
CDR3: ASSVGDRGGNRDTQY

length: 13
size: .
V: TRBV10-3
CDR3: AINSLTGGVGELF

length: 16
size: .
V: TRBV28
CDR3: ASSSPDRATWWDYEQY

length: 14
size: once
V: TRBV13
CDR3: ASSLRQGQSSYEQY

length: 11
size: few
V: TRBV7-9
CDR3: ASSYGTIYEQY

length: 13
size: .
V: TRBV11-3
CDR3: ASSPGGTGWDEQF

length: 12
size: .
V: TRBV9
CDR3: ASSVAGALETQY

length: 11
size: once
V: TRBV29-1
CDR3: SVDGTIQETQY

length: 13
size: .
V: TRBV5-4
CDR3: ASSHTGQGGYGYT

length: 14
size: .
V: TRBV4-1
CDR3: ASSQGNNRGLNEQY

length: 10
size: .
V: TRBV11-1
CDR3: ASSSRPSPLH

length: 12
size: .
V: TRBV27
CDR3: ASSPDRGIVEAF

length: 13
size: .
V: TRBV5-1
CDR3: ASSVTGGSNQPQH

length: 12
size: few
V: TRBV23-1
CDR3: ASSVQLGNTEAF

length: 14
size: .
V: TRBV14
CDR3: ASSHDATPYQETQY

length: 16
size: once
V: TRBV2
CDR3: ASSEETLAGWSYNEQF

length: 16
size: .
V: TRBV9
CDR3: ASSGEGNPMGYQETQY

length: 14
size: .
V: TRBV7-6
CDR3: ASSSSSGGSYNEQF

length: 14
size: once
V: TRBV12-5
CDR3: ASGLVLGGVVEKLF

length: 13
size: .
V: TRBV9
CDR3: ASSVASGTQETQY

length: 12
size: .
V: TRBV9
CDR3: ASSAALLNTEAF

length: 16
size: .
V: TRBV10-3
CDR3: AISASPAGQYSNQPQH